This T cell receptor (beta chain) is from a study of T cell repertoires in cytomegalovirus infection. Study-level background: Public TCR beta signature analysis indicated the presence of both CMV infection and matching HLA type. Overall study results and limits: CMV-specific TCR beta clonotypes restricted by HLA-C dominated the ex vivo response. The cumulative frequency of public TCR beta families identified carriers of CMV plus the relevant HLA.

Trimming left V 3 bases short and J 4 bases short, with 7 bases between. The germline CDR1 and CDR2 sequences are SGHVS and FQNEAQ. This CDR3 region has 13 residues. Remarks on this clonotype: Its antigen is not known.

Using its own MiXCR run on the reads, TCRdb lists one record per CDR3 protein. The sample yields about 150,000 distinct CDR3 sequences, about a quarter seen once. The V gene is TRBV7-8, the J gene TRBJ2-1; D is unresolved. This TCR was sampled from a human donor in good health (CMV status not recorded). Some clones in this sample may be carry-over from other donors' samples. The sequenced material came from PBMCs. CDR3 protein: CASSFPDYNEQFF. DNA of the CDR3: TGTGCCAGCAGCTTCCCCGATTACAATGAGCAGTTCTTC.